The T cell receptor beta chain under discussion was sequenced for a study of blood T cell repertoires in COVID-19. Measured with immunoSEQ multiplex PCR; TCRdb has only the in-frame clones, and not every one. The profile shows 55,000 to 90,000 clones, more than 75% of them singletons. Trimming at V came to 0 bases and at J to 6 bases, leaving 7 bases not matched to a gene. This CDR3 has 16 residues. Germline lookup yields CDR1 MNHNS and CDR2 SASEGT. The chain carries TRBV6-1 and TRBJ2-7; 11 bases fit TRBD2. Sequencing used peripheral blood. The TCR comes from a human donor in a cohort sampled during active COVID-19. CDR3 coding DNA: TGTGCCAGCAGTGAAGCGCTCACTAGCGGGAGTTTCGAGCAGTACGTC. It is translated as CASSEALTSGSFEQYV.